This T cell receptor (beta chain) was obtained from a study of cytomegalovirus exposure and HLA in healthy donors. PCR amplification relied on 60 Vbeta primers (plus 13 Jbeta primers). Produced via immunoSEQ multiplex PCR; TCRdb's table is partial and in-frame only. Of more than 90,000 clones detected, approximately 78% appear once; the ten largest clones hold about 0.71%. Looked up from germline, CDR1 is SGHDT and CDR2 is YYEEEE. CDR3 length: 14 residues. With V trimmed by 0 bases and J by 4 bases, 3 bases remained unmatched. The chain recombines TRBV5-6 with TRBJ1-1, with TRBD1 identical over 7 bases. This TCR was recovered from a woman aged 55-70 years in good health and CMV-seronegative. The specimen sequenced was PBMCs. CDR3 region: CASSLAAGGTEAFF. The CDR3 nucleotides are TGTGCCAGCAGCTTGGCAGCAGGGGGCACTGAAGCTTTCTTT.